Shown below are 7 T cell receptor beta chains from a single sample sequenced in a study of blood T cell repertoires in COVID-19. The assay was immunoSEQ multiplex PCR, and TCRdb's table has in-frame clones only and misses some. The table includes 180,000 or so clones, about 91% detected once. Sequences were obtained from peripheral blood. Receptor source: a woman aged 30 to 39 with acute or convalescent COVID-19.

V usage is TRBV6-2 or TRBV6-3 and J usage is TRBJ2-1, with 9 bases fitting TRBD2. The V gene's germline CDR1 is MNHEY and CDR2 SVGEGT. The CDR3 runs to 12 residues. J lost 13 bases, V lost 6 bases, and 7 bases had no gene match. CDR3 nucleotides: TGTGCCAGCAGCGGACTAGCGAGTCCCCAGTTCTTC. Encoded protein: CASSGLASPQFF.

The DNA for the CDR3 is TGTGCCAGCAGCTTAGATCGACAAGGCTACACCTTC. Amino acids: CASSLDRQGYTF. The chain uses TRBV11-2 and TRBJ1-2; D unclear. Germline CDR1 reads SGHAT; CDR2 reads FQNNGV. The V gene lost 0 bases and the J gene lost 8 bases, with 7 bases spanning the gap. The CDR3 contains 12 residues.

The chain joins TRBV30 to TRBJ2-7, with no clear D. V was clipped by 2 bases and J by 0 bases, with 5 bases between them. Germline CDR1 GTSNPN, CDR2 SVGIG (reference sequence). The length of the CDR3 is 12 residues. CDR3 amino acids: CAWSTVSYEQYF. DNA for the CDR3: TGTGCCTGGAGTACGGTCTCCTACGAGCAGTACTTC.

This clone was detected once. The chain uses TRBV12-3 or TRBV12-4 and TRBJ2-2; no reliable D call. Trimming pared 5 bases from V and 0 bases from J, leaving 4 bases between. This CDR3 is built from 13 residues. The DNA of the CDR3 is TGTGCCAGCAGTGAGACGAACACCGGGGAGCTGTTTTTT. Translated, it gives CASSETNTGELFF.

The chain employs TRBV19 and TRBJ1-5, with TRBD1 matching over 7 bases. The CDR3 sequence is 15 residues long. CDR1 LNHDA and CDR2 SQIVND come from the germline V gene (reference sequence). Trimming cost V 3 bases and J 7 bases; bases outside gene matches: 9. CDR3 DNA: TGTGCCAGTAGTATCTACAGGGGATATGGACAGCCCCAGCATTTT. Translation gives CASSIYRGYGQPQHF.

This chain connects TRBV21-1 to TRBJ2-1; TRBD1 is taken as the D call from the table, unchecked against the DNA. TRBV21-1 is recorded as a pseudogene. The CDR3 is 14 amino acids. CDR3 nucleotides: TGTGCCAGCAGCAAAAGGACACTTTACAATGAGCAGTTCTTC. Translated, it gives CASSKRTLYNEQFF.

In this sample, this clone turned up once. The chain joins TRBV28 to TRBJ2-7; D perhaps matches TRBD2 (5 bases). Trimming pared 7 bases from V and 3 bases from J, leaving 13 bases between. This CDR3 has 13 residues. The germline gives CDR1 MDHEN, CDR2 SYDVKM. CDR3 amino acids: CASIDLGGYEQYF. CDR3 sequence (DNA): TGTGCCAGCATAGATCTAGGAGGCTACGAGCAGTACTTC.